This TCR beta chain was captured by sequencing in a study of tumor-infiltrating lymphocytes in primary liver carcinoma (dated 2017 in TCRdb). With regard to the full study: Surgical resection was performed in China between 2015 and March 2016 on a handful of patients with histopathologically diagnosed primary liver carcinoma. Roughly 3.5 to 8 million productive TCRbeta reads were obtained per sample, and no significant difference in read depth was found between tissue types. The five patients had tumors staged T1-T3 N0M0, with maximum diameters ranging from roughly 4.2 to 11 cm. High reproducibility was observed for the technical replicate repertoires, with mean shared-clone rates around 0.89 and correlation coefficients above 0.95. A total of 35 specimens from 5 patients, comprising approximately 25 tumor regions, 5 adjacent noncancerous liver tissues and 5 peripheral blood samples, were covered by TCRbeta repertoire sequencing. The five patients, three men and two women aged 30 to 69 years, had hepatocellular carcinoma (four) or combined HCC and intrahepatic cholangiocarcinoma (one). TCRbeta repertoire sequencing, expression microarrays and whole-exome sequencing were combined in the study across five regions of each liver tumor, with adjacent normal tissue and blood also included.

TRIzol reagent was used to extract blood RNA from unsorted whole blood, while the DNeasy Blood & Tissue kit provided the germline DNA. At the time of sampling, the patients were treatment-naive and had chronic HBV infection. Before surgery, 3 to 4.5 milliliters of peripheral blood were collected into K2EDTA tubes. Trimming takes 1 base from V and 12 bases from J, and the germline ends sit 12 bases apart. The germline V gene sets CDR1 to MNHNS and CDR2 to SASEGT. From its cysteine to its phenylalanine, the CDR3 spans 12 amino acids. Only the CDR3 region is kept as DNA, spanning 36 bases read in frame from base 1. Using a constant-region primer and ProtoScript II reverse transcriptase, TCRbeta-specific cDNA was reverse-transcribed from 500 to 650 ng total RNA. TCRbeta libraries were built with three nested multiplex PCR rounds, a slightly modified ARM-PCR procedure. The first two PCR rounds used multiplex TRBV1-TRBV30 forward primers with a Cbeta reverse primer, each for 10 cycles. A final 25-cycle PCR with Deep VentR polymerase added sample barcodes and Illumina adapters. Amplicons of 200-500 bp were gel-purified with a QIAquick gel extraction kit before sequencing. The TCRbeta amplicons were sequenced with 250-bp paired-end reads on an Illumina HiSeq 2500. The paper's processing steps were these. Reads were quality-trimmed with Trimmomatic v0.33, and paired reads were merged with FLASH v1.2.11 to recover full CDR3 sequences. MiGEC v1.2.1b assigned V, D and J germline segments to the rearranged TCRbeta sequences. Clonotype statistics and Shannon-Wiener diversity indices were calculated with VDJtools v1.0.0. Except for diversity analysis, only each sample's 250 most abundant clonotypes were used in subsequent analyses to reduce sampling bias. Through fastp at Q25 and MiXCR, TCRdb rebuilt clones from the public reads, retaining in-frame beta chains. Rows with a matching CDR3 protein are joined into one entry that keeps the most common DNA and genes. TCRdb's processing, not the study's, gives the V and J calls here. This sample lists around 170,000 distinct CDR3 sequences; 50% to 75% were detected once. The biggest ten clones account for approximately 65% of the sample.

Broad study findings and their caveats: Compared with blood, tumors had a significantly larger share of the repertoire taken up by the top 250 clones (p = 0.039). Bulk unsorted samples precluded comparing CD4+ and CD8+ T cell repertoires. The study included only four or five patients, and the authors note findings should be validated in a larger study. Repertoire overlap was higher between tumor regions (mean roughly 35%) than tumor-adjacent (approximately 17%) or tumor-blood (14%) pairs, consistent with antigen-driven expansion. Only the TCR beta chain was sequenced, which likely underestimates true repertoire diversity because unpaired alpha chains were not captured.

This clonotype came up a few times. The specificity of this receptor is unknown. Base-call qualities are not available, and no considerably larger clone is one nucleotide away. Recombination linked TRBV6-1 to TRBJ1-2; perhaps TRBD1 is the D gene, with 5 bases matching. Sequenced: peripheral blood. This TCR was sampled from a man between 35 and 55 years old with primary liver carcinoma and hepatitis B virus infection. The nucleotide sequence reads TGTGCCAGCAGTGAAGAAGGGCGGACACACACCTTC. It specifies CASSEEGRTHTF.